A single sample is the source of the 16 T cell receptor beta chains below, sequenced in a study of tumor-infiltrating lymphocytes in primary liver carcinoma. TCR beta cDNA was reverse-transcribed from about 0.45 ug of total RNA. The reaction used a constant-region primer and ProtoScript II reverse transcriptase. Researchers made the TCR beta libraries by running three nested multiplex PCR rounds with slightly modified ARM-PCR. The study ran its first two PCR rounds for 9 to 10 cycles each, using TRBV1-TRBV30 forward primers and a C-beta reverse primer. TCRdb re-analysed the multiplex PCR reads in MiXCR, keeping a single row per CDR3 protein. The table lists about 130,000 distinct CDR3 sequences, 64% of them singletons. Investigators took RNA and DNA out together from about 21-30 mg of unsorted bulk tissue. Sequencing used liver tumor tissue from sampling region 3. Sample subset: tumor region T3, left-lateral pole. The receptors were sampled from a woman aged 60-75 years with primary liver carcinoma and hepatitis B virus infection.

About this clonotype itself: Given a much more abundant clone one base away, this may be a read error. This chain uses TRBV12-5 with TRBJ2-1; D is unresolved. CDR3 length equals 15 residues. Germline-derived CDR1 and CDR2 are LGHNT and FRNRAP. Trimming pared 8 bases from V and 0 bases from J, leaving 14 bases between. The CDR3 DNA sequence: TGTGCTAGTAGTCCCTACGTGGGCTCCTACAATGAGCAGTTCTTC. As protein: CASSPYVGSYNEQFF.

On this clonotype itself: Mismatch with germline at one junction end may stem from a read error. The chain links TRBV10-3 to TRBJ2-1, with 12 bases lining up with TRBD2. This CDR3 contains 18 residues. The germline V gene has CDR1 ENHRY and CDR2 SYGVKD. The CDR3 sequence is CAISERLAGVNSYNEQFF. CDR3 nucleotide sequence: TGTGCCATCAGTGAAAGACTAGCGGGAGTGAATTCCTACAACGAGCAGTTCTTC.

The chain recombines TRBV11-2 with TRBJ2-2; D uncertain. Germline V CDR1 and CDR2: SGHAT, FQNNGV. V was cut by 7 bases and J by 3 bases, with 21 bases left in between. This CDR3 is 17 amino acids long. CDR3 sequence (DNA): TGTGCCAGCAAGTCCGGGCGCCTCATAGTTGACACCGGGGAGCTGTTTTTT. It translates to CASKSGRLIVDTGELFF.

Turning to this clonotype: The CDR3 carries no conserved terminal phenylalanine or tryptophan, so it likely arises from a read error. The chain links TRBV11-3 to TRBJ2-7, with D hard to call. The V gene lost 5 bases and the J gene lost 5 bases, with 13 bases spanning the gap. Germline V CDR1 and CDR2: SGHNT, YENEEA. The CDR3 is 13 residues long. CDR3 sequence: CASSITRYHEQYI. The CDR3 DNA is TGTGCCAGCAGCATCACAAGGTATCACGAGCAGTACATC.

The J gene is TRBJ2-1, the V gene TRBV12-3 or TRBV12-4; TRBD1 is a possible D gene (9 bases). This CDR3 has 21 residues. Between the trimmed V and J ends, which lost 6 bases and 0 bases, there was a span of 30 bases. Here the CDR3 reads CASSPLQGAQAGGFSYNEQFF. DNA of the CDR3: TGTGCCAGCAGCCCACTACAGGGGGCGCAGGCGGGAGGTTTCTCCTACAATGAGCAGTTCTTC.

Remarks on this clonotype: One junction end does not reproduce the germline sequence, and a read error may be involved. The chain links TRBV28 to TRBJ2-3; tentative D call: TRBD2 (6 bases). The CDR3 is made up of 15 amino acids. Germline V gene lookup returns CDR1 MDHEN and CDR2 SYDVKM. This chain's CDR3 is CASLGGVISTDTQCF. Written as DNA, the CDR3 is TGCGCCAGCCTCGGCGGGGTAATTAGCACAGATACGCAGTGTTTT.

As to this clonotype: Since the CDR3 does not end with the conserved phenylalanine or tryptophan, this likely comes from a read error. The limits of the CDR3 on the DNA are not certain, so only TCRdb's listed CDR3 is given. V and J are TRBV11-3 and TRBJ2-3. Per germline, CDR1 SGHNT and CDR2 YENEEA. The CDR3 spans 14 residues, counting both ends. The CDR3 region is CVSSFRTSTDTQCI.

The rearrangement joins TRBV6-5 to TRBJ1-5, with D hard to call. TRBJ2-3 matches the DNA end more closely, so the J call is doubtful. The CDR3 loop spans 14 amino acids. Germline CDR1 is MNHEY and CDR2 is SVGAGI. The CDR3 here is CASSYGPNHQPQYF. The DNA for the CDR3 is TGTGCCAGCAGTTACGGGCCCAACCATCAGCCCCAGTATTTT.

As to this clonotype: Compared with germline, one end of the junction differs, possibly owing to a read error. This rearrangement joins TRBV7-9 to TRBJ1-4; 7 bases agree with TRBD1. The germline gives CDR1 SEHNR, CDR2 FQNEAQ (reference sequence). The CDR3 spans 16 residues. CDR3 sequence reads: CAISLSAGGASEKLFF. The CDR3 bases are TGTGCCATCAGCTTAAGCGCAGGGGGAGCTAGTGAAAAACTGTTTTTT. The whole variable domain, remainder taken from reference TRBV7-9 and TRBJ1-4, is DTGVSQNPRHKITKRGQNVTFRCDPISEHNRLYWYRQTLGQGPEFLTYFQNEAQLEKSRLLSDRFSAERPKGSFSTLEIQRTEQGDSAMYLCAISLSAGGASEKLFFGSGTQLSVL.

For this clonotype: A read error may explain this, as a much larger clone is one base away. The V gene is TRBV6-2 or TRBV6-3, the J gene TRBJ1-1; D remains ambiguous. Germline CDR1 and CDR2: MNHEY and SVGEGT. This CDR3 comprises 15 residues. The CDR3 sequence: CAGSCRGFEAYWAFF. CDR3 bases: TGTGCCGGCAGTTGTCGAGGATTCGAGGCATACTGGGCTTTCTTT.

With regard to this clonotype: One base away lies a much larger clone, so this may be a sequencing read error. This chain connects TRBV7-9 to TRBJ2-5; the D gene could be TRBD1 or TRBD2 (5 bases each). The CDR3 is made up of 14 amino acids. CDR1 is SEHNR, CDR2 FQNEAQ, per germline (reference sequence). As DNA, the CDR3 is TGTGACAGCATCCCGTCAGGGAGCGGCGAGACCCAGTACTTC. It translates to CDSIPSGSGETQYF. The full variable domain, its missing parts supplied by reference TRBV7-9 and TRBJ2-5, is DTGVSQNPRHKITKRGQNVTFRCDPISEHNRLYWYRQTLGQGPEFLTYFQNEAQLEKSRLLSDRFSAERPKGSFSTLEIQRTEQGDSAMYLCDSIPSGSGETQYFGPGTRLLVL.

The chain employs TRBV28 and TRBJ2-3; 9 bases are shared with TRBD2. Germline trimming cut 6 bases from V and 5 bases from J; bases unmatched to any gene: 21. CDR1 is MDHEN, CDR2 SYDVKM, per germline. This CDR3 spans 19 amino acids. CDR3 amino acids: CASRCSPTGGRAVEDTQYF. CDR3 in DNA: TGTGCCAGCAGATGCTCCCCAACTGGCGGGAGGGCGGTGGAAGATACGCAGTATTTT. Combining the CDR3 with reference TRBV28 and TRBJ2-3 gives the whole variable domain DVKVTQSSRYLVKRTGEKVFLECVQDMDHENMFWYRQDPGLGLRLIYFSYDVKMKEKGDIPEGYSVSREKKERFSLILESASTNQTSMYLCASRCSPTGGRAVEDTQYFGPGTRLTVL.

In the case of this clonotype: A read error is possible here, since a much larger clone lies one base away. The rearrangement uses TRBV28 and TRBJ1-6, with D possibly being TRBD1 (5 bases). The CDR3 has 15 residues. V was clipped by 10 bases and J by 0 bases, with 13 bases between them. Looked up from germline, CDR1 is MDHEN and CDR2 is SYDVKM. The CDR3 DNA is TGTGCCAACAGGACCAGAGGCTCCTATAATTCACCCCTCCACTTT. The encoded protein is CANRTRGSYNSPLHF.

About this clonotype itself: Sequence at one end of the junction differs from germline and may be a read error. The gene calls are TRBV7-9 and TRBJ2-7; no clear D. The germline CDR1 and CDR2 sequences are SEHNR and FQNEAQ (reference sequence). CDR3 size: 12 residues. The CDR3 sequence is CASILLADERYF. The CDR3 region has the DNA TGTGCCAGCATCCTCCTGGCGGACGAGCGGTACTTC.

This sequence joins TRBV11-2 and TRBJ2-6; D ambiguous. V was clipped by 1 base and J by 0 bases, with 31 bases between them. CDR1 is SGHAT, CDR2 FQNNGV, per germline. This CDR3 contains 24 residues. CDR3: CASSLGRLFQSTPSRDSGANVLTF. The DNA of the CDR3 is TGTGCCAGCAGCTTAGGTCGGCTATTTCAATCGACCCCCTCAAGGGACTCTGGGGCCAACGTCCTGACTTTC.

Comments on this clonotype: At one boundary the junction diverges from the germline segment, which might be a read error. The J gene is TRBJ2-5, the V gene TRBV29-1; 7 nucleotides line up with TRBD1. Germline V CDR1 and CDR2: SQVTM, ANQGSEA. The CDR3 consists of 15 residues. CDR3 DNA: TGCGGCGTTTCCTACAGGGGCGGTTTTCAAGAGACCCACTACTTC. Translated, it gives CGVSYRGGFQETHYF.